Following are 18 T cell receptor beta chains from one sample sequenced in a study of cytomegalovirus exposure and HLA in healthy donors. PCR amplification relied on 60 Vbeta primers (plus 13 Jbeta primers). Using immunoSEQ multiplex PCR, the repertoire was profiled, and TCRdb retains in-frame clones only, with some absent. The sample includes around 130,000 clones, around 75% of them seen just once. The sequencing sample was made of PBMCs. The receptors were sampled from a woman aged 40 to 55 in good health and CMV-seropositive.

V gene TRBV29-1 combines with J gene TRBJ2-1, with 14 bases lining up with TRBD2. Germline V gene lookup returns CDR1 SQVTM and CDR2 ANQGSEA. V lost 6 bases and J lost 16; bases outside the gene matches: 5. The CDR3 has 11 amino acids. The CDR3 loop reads CSVSGTSGSFF. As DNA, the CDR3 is TGCAGCGTCTCAGGGACTAGCGGGAGTTTCTTC.

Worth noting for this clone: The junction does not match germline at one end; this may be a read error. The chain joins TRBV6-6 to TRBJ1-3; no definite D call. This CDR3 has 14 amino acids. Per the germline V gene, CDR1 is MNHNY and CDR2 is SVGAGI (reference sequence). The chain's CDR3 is CASSHSSSGNTIYF. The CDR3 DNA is TGTGCCAGCAGTCACTCGAGCTCTGGAAACACCATATATTTT.

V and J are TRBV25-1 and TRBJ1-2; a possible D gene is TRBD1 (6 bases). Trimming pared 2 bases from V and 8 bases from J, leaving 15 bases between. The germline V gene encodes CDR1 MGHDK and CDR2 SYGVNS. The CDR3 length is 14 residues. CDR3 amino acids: CASSELDRIEGYTF. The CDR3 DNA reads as TGTGCCAGCAGTGAACTAGACAGGATTGAAGGCTACACCTTC.

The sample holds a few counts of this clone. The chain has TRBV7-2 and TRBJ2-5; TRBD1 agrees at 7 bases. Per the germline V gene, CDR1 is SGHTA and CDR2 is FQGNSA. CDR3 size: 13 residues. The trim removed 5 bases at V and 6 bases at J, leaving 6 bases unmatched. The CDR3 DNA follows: TGTGCCAGCAGCCCCCGACAGGGACAGACCCAGTACTTC. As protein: CASSPRQGQTQYF.

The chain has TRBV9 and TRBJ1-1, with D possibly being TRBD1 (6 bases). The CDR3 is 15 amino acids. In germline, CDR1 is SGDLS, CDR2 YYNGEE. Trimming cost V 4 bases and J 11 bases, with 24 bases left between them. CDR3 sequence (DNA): TGTGCCAGCAGCCCCCGGACAGCCGAACTGATAGGTGCTTTCTTT. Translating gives CASSPRTAELIGAFF.

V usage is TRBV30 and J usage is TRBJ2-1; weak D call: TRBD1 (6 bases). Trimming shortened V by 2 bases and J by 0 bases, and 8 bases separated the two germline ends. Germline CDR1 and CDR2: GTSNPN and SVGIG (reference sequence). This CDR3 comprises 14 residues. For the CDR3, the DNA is TGTGCCTGGAGTACAGGGAGCTCCTACAATGAGCAGTTCTTC. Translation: CAWSTGSSYNEQFF.

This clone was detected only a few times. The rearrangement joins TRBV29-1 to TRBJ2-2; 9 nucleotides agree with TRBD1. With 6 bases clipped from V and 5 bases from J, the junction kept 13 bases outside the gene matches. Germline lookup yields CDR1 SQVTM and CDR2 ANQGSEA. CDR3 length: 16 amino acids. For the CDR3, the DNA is TGCAGCGTGGGCCGTGGGGCTGGGACAGGGACCGGGGAGCTGTTTTTT. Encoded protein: CSVGRGAGTGTGELFF.

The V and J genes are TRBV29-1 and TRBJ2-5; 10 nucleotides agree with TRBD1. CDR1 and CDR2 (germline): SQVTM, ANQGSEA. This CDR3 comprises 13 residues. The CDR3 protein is CSTGQGGKETQYF. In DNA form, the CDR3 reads TGCAGTACCGGACAGGGGGGCAAAGAGACCCAGTACTTC.

CDR3 nucleotides: TGTGCCAGCAGCTTGGGAGGGGGCCGGGCTAATGAAAAACTGTTTTTT. It is translated as CASSLGGGRANEKLFF. The chain employs TRBV5-5 and TRBJ1-4, with 7 nucleotides matching TRBD1. Germline assignment: CDR1 SGHKS and CDR2 YYEKEE (reference sequence). The V and J ends lost 0 bases and 3 bases, in that order; junction bases with no gene match: 5. The CDR3 extends over 16 amino acids.

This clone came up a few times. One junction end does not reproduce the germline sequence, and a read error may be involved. The CDR3 spells CASSRGTSGQETQYF. The CDR3 bases are TGTGCTAGCAGCAGAGGGACTAGCGGGCAAGAGACCCAGTACTTC. The chain is built from TRBV7-7 and TRBJ2-5; 12 bases align to TRBD2. There are 15 residues in the CDR3. The V gene's germline CDR1 is SSHAT and CDR2 FNYEAQ (reference sequence).

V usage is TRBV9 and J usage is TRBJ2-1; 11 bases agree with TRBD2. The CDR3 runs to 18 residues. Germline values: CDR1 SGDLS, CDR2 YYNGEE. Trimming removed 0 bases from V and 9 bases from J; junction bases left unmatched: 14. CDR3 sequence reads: CASSVAPPLAGGASEQFF. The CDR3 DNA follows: TGTGCCAGCAGCGTAGCGCCCCCTCTAGCGGGAGGCGCGAGTGAGCAGTTCTTC.

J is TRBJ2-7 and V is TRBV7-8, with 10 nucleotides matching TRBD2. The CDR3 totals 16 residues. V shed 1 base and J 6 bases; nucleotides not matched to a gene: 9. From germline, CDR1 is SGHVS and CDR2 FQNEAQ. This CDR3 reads CASSLVHGLAGAEQYF. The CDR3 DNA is TGTGCCAGCAGCTTAGTCCACGGGCTAGCGGGAGCCGAGCAGTACTTC.

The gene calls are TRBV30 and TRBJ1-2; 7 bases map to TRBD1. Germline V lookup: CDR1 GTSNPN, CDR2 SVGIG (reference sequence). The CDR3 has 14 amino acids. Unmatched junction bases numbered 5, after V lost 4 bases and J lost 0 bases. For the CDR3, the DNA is TGTGCCTGGAAAGGAGGGGGCCCTAACTATGGCTACACCTTC. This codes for CAWKGGGPNYGYTF. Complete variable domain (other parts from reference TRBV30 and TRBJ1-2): SQTIHQWPATLVQPVGSPLSLECTVEGTSNPNLYWYRQAAGRGLQLLFYSVGIGQISSEVPQNLSASRPQDRQFILSSKKLLLSDSGFYLCAWKGGGPNYGYTFGSGTRLTVV.

CDR3 sequence: CASSSAGTRTFNYGYTF. The CDR3 nucleotides read TGTGCCAGCAGCTCCGCCGGGACTAGGACTTTCAACTATGGCTACACCTTC. The rearrangement joins TRBV9 to TRBJ1-2; D possibly corresponds to TRBD1 (5 bases). Germline values: CDR1 SGDLS, CDR2 YYNGEE. The CDR3 extends over 17 amino acids. The V gene lost 4 bases and the J gene lost 2 bases, with 21 bases spanning the gap.

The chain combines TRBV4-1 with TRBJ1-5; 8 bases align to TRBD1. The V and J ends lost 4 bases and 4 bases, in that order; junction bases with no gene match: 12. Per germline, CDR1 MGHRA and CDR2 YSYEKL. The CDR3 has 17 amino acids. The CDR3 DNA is TGCGCCAGCAGCCCGGGACAGGCCGTTTTGGGTAATCAGCCCCAGCATTTT. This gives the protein CASSPGQAVLGNQPQHF.

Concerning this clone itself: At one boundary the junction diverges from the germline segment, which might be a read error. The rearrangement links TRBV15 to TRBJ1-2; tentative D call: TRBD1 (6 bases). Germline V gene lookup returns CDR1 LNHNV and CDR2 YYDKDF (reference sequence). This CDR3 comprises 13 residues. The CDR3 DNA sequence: TGTGCCACCAGCACCCGGAGCCAGGGGTTTTTGATCTTC. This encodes CATSTRSQGFLIF.

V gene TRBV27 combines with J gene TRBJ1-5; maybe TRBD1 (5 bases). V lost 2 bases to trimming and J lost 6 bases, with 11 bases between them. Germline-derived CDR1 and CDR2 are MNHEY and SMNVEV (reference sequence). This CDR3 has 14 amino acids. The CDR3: CASSLARGGQPQHF. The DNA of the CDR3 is TGTGCCAGCAGTTTAGCCCGGGGGGGTCAGCCCCAGCATTTT.

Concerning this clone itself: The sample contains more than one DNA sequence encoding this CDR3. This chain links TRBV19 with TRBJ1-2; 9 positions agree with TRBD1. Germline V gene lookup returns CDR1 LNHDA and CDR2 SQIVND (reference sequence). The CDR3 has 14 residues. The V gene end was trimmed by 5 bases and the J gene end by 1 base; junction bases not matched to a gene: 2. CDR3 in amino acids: CASSSTGGNYGYTF. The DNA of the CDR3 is TGTGCCAGTAGTTCGACAGGGGGTAACTATGGCTACACCTTC.